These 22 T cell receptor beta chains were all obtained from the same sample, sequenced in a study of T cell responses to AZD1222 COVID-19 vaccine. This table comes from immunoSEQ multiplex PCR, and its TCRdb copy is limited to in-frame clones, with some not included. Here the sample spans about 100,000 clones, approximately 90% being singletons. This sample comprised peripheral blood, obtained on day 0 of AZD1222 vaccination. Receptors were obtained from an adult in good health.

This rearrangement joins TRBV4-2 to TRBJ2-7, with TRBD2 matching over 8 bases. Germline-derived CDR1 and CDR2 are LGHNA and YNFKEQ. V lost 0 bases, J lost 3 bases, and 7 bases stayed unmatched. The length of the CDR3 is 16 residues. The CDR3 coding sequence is TGTGCCAGCAGCCAAGACGCCCGGGGGGGTATCTACGAGCAGTACTTC. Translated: CASSQDARGGIYEQYF.

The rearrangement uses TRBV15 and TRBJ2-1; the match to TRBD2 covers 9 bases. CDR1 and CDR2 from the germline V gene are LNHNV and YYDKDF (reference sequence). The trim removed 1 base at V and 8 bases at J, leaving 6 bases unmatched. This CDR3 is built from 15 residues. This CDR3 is CATSRVGGGADEQFF. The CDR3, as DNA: TGTGCCACCAGCAGAGTTGGCGGGGGGGCCGATGAGCAGTTCTTC.

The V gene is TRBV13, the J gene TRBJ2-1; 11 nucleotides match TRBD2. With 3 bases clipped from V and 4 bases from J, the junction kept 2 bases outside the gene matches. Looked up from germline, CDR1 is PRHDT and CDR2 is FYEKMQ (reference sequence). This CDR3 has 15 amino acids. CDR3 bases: TGTGCCAGCAGCTTCCGGACTAGCGGGTACAATGAGCAGTTCTTC. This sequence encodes CASSFRTSGYNEQFF. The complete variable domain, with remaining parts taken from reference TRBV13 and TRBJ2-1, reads AAGVIQSPRHLIKEKRETATLKCYPIPRHDTVYWYQQGPGQDPQFLISFYEKMQSDKGSIPDRFSAQQFSDYHSELNMSSLELGDSALYFCASSFRTSGYNEQFFGPGTRLTVL.

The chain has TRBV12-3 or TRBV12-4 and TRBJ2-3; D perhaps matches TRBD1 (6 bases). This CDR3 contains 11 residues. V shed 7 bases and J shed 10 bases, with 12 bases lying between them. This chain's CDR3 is CASTKQGPQYF. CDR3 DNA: TGTGCCAGCACCAAACAGGGACCGCAGTATTTT.

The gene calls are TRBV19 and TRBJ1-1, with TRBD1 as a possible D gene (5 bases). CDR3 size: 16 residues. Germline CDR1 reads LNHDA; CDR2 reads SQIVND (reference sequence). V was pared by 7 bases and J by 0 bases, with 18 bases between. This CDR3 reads CASKVGGGDMNTEAFF. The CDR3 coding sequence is TGTGCCAGTAAAGTGGGCGGGGGAGACATGAACACTGAAGCTTTCTTT.

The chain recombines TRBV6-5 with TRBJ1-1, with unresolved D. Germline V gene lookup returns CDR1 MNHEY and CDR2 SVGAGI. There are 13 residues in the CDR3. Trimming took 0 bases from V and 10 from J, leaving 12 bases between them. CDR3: CASSYSMGRIAFF. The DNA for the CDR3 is TGTGCCAGCAGTTACTCGATGGGCAGGATAGCTTTCTTT.

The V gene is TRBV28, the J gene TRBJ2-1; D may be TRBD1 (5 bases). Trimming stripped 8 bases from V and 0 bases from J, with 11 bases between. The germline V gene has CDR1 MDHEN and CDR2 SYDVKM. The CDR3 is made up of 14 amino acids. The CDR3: CASRAGASYNEQFF. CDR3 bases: TGTGCCAGCCGGGCTGGGGCCTCCTACAATGAGCAGTTCTTC.

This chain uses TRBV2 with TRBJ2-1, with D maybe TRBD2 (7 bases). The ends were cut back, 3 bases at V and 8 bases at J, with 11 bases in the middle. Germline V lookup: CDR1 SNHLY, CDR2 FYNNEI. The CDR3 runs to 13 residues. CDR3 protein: CASSERGGHEQFF. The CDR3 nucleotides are TGTGCCAGCAGTGAGAGGGGGGGTCATGAGCAGTTCTTC.

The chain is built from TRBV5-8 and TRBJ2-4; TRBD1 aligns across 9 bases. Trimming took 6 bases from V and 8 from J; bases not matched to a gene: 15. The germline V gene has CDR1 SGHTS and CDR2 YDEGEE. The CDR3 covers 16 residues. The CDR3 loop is CASTANRGLPGDIQYF. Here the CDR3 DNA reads TGTGCCAGCACGGCTAACAGGGGGCTTCCCGGGGACATTCAGTACTTC.

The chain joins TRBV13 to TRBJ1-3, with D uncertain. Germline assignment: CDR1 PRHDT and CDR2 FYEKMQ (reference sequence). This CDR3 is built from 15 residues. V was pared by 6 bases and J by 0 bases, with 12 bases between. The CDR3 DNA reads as TGTGCCAGCAGTTACGGGCCGGACTCTGGAAACACCATATATTTT. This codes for CASSYGPDSGNTIYF. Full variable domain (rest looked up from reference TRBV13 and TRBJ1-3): AAGVIQSPRHLIKEKRETATLKCYPIPRHDTVYWYQQGPGQDPQFLISFYEKMQSDKGSIPDRFSAQQFSDYHSELNMSSLELGDSALYFCASSYGPDSGNTIYFGEGSWLTVV.

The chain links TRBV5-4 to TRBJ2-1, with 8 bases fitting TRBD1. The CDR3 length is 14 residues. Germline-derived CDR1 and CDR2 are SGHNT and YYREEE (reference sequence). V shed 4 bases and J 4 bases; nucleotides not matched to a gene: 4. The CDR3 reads CASSGRTGYNEQFF. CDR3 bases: TGTGCCAGCAGCGGGAGGACAGGGTACAATGAGCAGTTCTTC. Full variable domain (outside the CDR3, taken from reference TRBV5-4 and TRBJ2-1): ETGVTQSPTHLIKTRGQQVTLRCSSQSGHNTVSWYQQALGQGPQFIFQYYREEENGRGNFPPRFSGLQFPNYSSELNVNALELDDSALYLCASSGRTGYNEQFFGPGTRLTVL.

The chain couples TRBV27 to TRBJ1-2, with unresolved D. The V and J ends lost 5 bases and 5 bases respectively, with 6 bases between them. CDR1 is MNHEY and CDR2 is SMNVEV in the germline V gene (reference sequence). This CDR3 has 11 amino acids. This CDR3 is CASSGRYGYTF. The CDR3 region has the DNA TGTGCCAGCAGTGGGCGTTATGGCTACACCTTC.

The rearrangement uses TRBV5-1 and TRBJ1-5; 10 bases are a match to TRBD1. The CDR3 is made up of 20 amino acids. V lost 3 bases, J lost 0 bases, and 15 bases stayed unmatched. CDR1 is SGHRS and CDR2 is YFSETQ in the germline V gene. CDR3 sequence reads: CASSYKDRGEEKLSNQPQHF. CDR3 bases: TGCGCCAGCAGCTACAAGGACAGGGGGGAGGAAAAGCTTAGCAATCAGCCCCAGCATTTT.

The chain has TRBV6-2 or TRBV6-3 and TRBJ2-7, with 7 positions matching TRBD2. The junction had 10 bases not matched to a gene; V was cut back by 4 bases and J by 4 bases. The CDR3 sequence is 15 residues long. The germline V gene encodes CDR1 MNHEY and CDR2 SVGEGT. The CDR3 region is CASSSYSGGDYEQYF. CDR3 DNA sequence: TGTGCCAGCAGTTCCTATTCGGGGGGAGATTACGAGCAGTACTTC.

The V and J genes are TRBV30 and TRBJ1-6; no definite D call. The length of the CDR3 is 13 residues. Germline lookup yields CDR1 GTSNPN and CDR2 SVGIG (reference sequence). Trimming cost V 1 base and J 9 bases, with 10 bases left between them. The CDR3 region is CAWSADPFSPLHF. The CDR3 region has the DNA TGTGCCTGGAGTGCAGATCCTTTTTCACCCCTCCACTTT.

CDR3 in amino acids: CASSREAVLNQPQHF. CDR3 sequence (DNA): TGTGCCAGCTCCCGCGAAGCCGTCCTCAATCAGCCCCAGCATTTT. The rearrangement joins TRBV7-8 to TRBJ1-5; no firm D call. V lost 8 bases and J 3 bases, leaving 17 bases between the germline ends. Looked up from germline, CDR1 is SGHVS and CDR2 is FQNEAQ. The CDR3 sequence is 15 residues long.

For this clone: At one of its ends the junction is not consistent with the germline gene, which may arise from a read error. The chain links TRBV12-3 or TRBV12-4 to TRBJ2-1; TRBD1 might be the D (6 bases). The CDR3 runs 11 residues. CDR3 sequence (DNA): TGTGCCAGCCTTAGGGGGTCAGGGTACGTCTTC. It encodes CASLRGSGYVF.

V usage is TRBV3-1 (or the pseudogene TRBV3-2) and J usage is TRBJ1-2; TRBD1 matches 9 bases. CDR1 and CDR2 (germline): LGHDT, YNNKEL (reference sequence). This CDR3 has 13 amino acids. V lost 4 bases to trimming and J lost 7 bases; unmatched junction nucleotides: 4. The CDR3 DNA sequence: TGTGCCAGCAGCCCGGACAGGGGAACTGGCTACACCTTC. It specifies CASSPDRGTGYTF.

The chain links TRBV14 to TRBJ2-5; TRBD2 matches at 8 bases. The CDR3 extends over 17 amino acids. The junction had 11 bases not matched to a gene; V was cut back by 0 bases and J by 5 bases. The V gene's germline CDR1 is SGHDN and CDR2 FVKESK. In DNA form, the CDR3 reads TGTGCCAGCAGCCAAGATAGGCACGGGGGGGCCGGGGAGACCCAGTACTTC. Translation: CASSQDRHGGAGETQYF.

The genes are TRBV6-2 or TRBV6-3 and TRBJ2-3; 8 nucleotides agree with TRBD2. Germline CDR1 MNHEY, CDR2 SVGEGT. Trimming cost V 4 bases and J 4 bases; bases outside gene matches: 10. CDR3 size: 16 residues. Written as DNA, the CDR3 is TGTGCCAGCAGTTCCCCCAAGCGGGGGCCGGCAGATACGCAGTATTTT. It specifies CASSSPKRGPADTQYF.

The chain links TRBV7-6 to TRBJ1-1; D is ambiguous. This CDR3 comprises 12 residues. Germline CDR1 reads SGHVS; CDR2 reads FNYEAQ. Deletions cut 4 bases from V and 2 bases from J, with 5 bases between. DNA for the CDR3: TGTGCCAGCAGCTACTTAAACACTGAAGCTTTCTTT. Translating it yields CASSYLNTEAFF.

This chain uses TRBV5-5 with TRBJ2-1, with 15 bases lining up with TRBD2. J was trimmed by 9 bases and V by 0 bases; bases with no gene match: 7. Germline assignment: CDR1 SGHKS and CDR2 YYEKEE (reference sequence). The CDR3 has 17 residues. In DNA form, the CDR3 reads TGTGCCAGCAGCTTGGCCGAGGGACTAGCGGGGGGCGGTGAGCAGTTCTTC. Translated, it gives CASSLAEGLAGGGEQFF. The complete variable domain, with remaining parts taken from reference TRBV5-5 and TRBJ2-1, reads DAGVTQSPTHLIKTRGQQVTLRCSPISGHKSVSWYQQVLGQGPQFIFQYYEKEERGRGNFPDRFSARQFPNYSSELNVNALLLGDSALYLCASSLAEGLAGGGEQFFGPGTRLTVL.